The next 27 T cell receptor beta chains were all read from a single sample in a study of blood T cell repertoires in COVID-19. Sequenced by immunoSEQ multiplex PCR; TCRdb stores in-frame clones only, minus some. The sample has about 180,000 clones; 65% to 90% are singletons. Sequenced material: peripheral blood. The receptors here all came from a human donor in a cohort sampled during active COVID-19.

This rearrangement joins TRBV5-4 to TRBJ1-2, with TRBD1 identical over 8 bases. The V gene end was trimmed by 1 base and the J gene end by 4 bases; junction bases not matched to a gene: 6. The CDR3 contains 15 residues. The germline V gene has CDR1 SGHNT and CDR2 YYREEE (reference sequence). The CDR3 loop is CASSLPQGDIYGYTF. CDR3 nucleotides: TGTGCCAGCAGCTTGCCACAGGGGGACATCTATGGCTACACCTTC.

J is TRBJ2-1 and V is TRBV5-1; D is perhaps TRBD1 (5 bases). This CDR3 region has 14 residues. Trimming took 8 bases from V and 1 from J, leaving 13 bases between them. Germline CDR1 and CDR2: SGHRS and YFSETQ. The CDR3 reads CASYSRDSYNEQFF. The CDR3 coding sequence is TGCGCCAGTTATAGCAGGGATTCCTACAATGAGCAGTTCTTC.

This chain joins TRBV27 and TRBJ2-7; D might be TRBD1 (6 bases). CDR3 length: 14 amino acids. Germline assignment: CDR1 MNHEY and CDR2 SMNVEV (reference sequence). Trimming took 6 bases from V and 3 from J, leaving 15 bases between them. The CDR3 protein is CASRDTGRLYEQYF. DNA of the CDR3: TGTGCCAGCAGAGATACAGGGCGCCTCTACGAGCAGTACTTC.

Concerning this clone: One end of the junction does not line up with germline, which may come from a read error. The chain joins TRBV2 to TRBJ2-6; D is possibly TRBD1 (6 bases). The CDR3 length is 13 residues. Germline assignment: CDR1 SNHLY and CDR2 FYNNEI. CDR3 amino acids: CASREGQPHVLTF. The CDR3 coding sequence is TGTGCCAGCAGGGAAGGACAGCCCCACGTCCTGACTTTC.

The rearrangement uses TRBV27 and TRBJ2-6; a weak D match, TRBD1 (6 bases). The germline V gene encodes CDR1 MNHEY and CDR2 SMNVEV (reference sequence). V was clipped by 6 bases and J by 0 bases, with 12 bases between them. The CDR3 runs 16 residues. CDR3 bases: TGTGCCAGCAGCTGGACAGTGAGCTCTGGGGCCAACGTCCTGACTTTC. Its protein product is CASSWTVSSGANVLTF.

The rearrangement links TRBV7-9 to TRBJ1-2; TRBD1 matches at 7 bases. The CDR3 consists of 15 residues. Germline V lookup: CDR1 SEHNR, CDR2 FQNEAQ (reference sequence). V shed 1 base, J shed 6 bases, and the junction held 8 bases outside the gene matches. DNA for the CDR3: TGTGCCAGCAGCTTAGAGGGGGCGGAGGTCCATGGCTACACCTTC. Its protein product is CASSLEGAEVHGYTF.

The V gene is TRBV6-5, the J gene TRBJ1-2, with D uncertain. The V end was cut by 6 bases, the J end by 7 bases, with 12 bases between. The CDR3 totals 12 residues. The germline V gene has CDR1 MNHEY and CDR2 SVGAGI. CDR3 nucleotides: TGTGCCAGCAGGTCCACCACGGTTGGCTACACCTTC. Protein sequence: CASRSTTVGYTF.

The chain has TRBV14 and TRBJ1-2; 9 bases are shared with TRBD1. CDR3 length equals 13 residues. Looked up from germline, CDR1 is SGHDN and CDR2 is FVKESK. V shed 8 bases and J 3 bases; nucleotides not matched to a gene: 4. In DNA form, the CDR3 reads TGTGCCAGCGAAGGACAGGGGTACTATGGCTACACCTTC. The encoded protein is CASEGQGYYGYTF.

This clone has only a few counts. CDR3 region: CASSQDLVAELYNEQFF. In nucleotides, the CDR3 is TGTGCCAGCAGCCAAGATCTTGTAGCGGAACTATACAATGAGCAGTTCTTC. This chain joins TRBV4-2 and TRBJ2-1; possibly TRBD2 for D (6 bases). Germline lookup yields CDR1 LGHNA and CDR2 YNFKEQ. This CDR3 is built from 17 residues. V was shortened by 0 bases and J by 4 bases, with 16 bases between the two germline ends.

The CDR3 DNA reads TGTGCCAGCAGCCCTTGGGGAGACGAGCAGTACTTC. Residues: CASSPWGDEQYF. J is TRBJ2-7 and V is TRBV9, with TRBD2 as a possible D gene (5 bases). The CDR3 has 12 amino acids. The V gene lost 4 bases and the J gene lost 5 bases, with 10 bases spanning the gap. Germline assignment: CDR1 SGDLS and CDR2 YYNGEE.

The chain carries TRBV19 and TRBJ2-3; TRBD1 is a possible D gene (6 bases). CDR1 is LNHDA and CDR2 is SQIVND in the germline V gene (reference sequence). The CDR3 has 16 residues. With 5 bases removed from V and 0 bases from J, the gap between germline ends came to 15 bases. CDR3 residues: CASSYSQGRSTDTQYF. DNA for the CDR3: TGTGCCAGTAGTTACTCGCAGGGGCGAAGCACAGATACGCAGTATTTT.

The CDR3 nucleotides read TGTGCCAGCAGTTACTCAGGAGGGTTACGGGAGACCCAGTACTTC. Translation gives CASSYSGGLRETQYF. The chain joins TRBV6-2 or TRBV6-3 to TRBJ2-5, with D possibly TRBD2 on 6 matching bases. The germline V and J ends were trimmed by 0 bases and 5 bases, with 13 bases remaining between them. Germline lookup yields CDR1 MNHEY and CDR2 SVGEGT. There are 15 residues in the CDR3.

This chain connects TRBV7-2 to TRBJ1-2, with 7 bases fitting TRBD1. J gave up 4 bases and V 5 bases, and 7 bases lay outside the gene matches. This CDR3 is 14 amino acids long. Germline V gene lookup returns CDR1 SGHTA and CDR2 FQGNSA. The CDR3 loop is CASSLPTGRYGYTF. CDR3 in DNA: TGTGCCAGCAGCCTTCCGACAGGGCGCTATGGCTACACCTTC.

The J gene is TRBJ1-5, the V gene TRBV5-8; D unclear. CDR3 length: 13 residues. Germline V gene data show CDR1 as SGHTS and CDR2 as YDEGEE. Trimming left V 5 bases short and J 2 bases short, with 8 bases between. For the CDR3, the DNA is TGTGCCAGCAGGGAGTTTGGCAATCAGCCCCAGCATTTT. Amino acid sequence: CASREFGNQPQHF.

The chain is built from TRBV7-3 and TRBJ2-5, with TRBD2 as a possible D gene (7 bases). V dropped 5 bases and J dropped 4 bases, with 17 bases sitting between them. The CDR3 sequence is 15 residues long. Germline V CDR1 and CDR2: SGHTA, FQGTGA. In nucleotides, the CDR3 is TGTGCCAGCAGCAATTCCGGGGGGCCGGGAGAGACCCAGTACTTC. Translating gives CASSNSGGPGETQYF.

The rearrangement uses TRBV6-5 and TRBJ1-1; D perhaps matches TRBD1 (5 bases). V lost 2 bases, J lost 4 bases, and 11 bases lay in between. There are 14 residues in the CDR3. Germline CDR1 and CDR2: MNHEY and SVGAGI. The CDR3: CASSYGGVSTEAFF. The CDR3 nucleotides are TGTGCCAGCAGTTACGGGGGGGTCAGCACTGAAGCTTTCTTT.

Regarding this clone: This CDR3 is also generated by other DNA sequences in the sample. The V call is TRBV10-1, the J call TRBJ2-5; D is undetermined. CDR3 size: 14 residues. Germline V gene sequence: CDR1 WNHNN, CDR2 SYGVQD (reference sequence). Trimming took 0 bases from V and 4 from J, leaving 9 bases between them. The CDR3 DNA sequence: TGCGCCAGCAGTGAGTCTGGAGCTGGAGAGACCCAGTACTTC. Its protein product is CASSESGAGETQYF.

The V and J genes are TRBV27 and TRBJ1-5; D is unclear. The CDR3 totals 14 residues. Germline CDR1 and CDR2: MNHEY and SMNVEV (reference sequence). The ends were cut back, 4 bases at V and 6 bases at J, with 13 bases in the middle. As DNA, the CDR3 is TGTGCCAGCAGTTCCCAGCGGGCGGCTCAGCCCCAGCATTTT. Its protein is CASSSQRAAQPQHF.

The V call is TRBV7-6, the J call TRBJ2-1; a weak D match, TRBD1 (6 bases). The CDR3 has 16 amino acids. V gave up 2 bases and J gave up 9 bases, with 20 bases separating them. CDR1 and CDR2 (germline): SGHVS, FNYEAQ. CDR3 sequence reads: CASSLNPQGTRSEQFF. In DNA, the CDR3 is TGTGCCAGCAGCTTAAATCCTCAGGGGACCAGGAGTGAGCAGTTCTTC.

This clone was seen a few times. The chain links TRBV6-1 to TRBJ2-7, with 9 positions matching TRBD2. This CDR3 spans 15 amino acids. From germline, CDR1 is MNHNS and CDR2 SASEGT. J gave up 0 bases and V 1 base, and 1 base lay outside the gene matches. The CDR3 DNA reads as TGTGCCAGCAGTGAAGGACTAGCGGCCTCCTACGAGCAGTACTTC. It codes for CASSEGLAASYEQYF.

CDR3 sequence reads: CATSSRLGGFF. In DNA, the CDR3 is TGTGCCACCAGCAGCAGACTAGGAGGATTCTTC. J is TRBJ2-1 and V is TRBV15, with D possibly TRBD2 on 6 matching bases. The CDR3 spans 11 residues. CDR1 is LNHNV and CDR2 is YYDKDF in the germline V gene (reference sequence). Deletions cut 3 bases from V and 16 bases from J, with 13 bases between. Looking up the rest from reference TRBV15 and TRBJ2-1 gives the full variable domain: DAMVIQNPRYQVTQFGKPVTLSCSQTLNHNVMYWYQQKSSQAPKLLFHYYDKDFNNEADTPDNFQSRRPNTSFCFLDIRSPGLGDTAMYLCATSSRLGGFFGPGTRLTVL.

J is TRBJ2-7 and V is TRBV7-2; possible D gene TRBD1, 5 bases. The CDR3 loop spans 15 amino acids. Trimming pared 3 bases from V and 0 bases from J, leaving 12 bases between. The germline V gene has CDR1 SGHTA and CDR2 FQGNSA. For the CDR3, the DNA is TGTGCCAGCAGCTTTCGACAGTTGGCCTCCTACGAGCAGTACTTC. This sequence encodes CASSFRQLASYEQYF. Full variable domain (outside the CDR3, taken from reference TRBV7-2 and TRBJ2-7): GAGVSQSPSNKVTEKGKDVELRCDPISGHTALYWYRQSLGQGLEFLIYFQGNSAPDKSGLPSDRFSAERTGGSVSTLTIQRTQQEDSAVYLCASSFRQLASYEQYFGPGTRLTVT.

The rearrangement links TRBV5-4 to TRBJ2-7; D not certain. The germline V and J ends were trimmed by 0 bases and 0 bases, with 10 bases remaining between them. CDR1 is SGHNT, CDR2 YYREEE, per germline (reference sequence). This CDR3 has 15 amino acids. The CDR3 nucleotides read TGTGCCAGCAGCTTGGATCAGTCTAGCTCCTACGAGCAGTACTTC. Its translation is CASSLDQSSSYEQYF.

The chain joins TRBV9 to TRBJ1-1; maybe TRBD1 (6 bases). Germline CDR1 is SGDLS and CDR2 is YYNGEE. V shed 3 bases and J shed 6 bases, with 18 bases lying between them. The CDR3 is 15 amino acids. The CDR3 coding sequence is TGTGCCAGCAGCGAGGAGGTAACAGGGCGGCCTGAAGCTTTCTTT. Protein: CASSEEVTGRPEAFF.

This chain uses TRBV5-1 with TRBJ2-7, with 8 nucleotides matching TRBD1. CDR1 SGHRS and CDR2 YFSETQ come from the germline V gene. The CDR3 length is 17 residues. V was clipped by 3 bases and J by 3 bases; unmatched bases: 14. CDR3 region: CASSSNRNGGQDYEQYF. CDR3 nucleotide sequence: TGCGCCAGCAGCTCCAACCGCAATGGGGGACAGGACTACGAGCAGTACTTC.

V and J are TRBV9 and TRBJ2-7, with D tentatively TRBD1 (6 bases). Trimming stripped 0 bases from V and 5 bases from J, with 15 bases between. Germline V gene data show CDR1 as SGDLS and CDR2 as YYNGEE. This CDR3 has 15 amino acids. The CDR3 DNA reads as TGTGCCAGCAGCGTAGAAACAGGGTTGGGCCACGAGCAGTACTTC. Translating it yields CASSVETGLGHEQYF.

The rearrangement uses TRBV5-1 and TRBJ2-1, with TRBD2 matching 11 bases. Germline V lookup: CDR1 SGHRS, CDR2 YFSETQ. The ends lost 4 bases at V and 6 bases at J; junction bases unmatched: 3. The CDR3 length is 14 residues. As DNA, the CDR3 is TGCGCCAGCAGCCTTCTAGCGGGGGGCAATGAGCAGTTCTTC. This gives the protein CASSLLAGGNEQFF.